Given below is one T cell receptor beta chain in context. Trimming took 7 bases from V and 4 from J, leaving 16 bases between them. In germline, CDR1 is MNHEY, CDR2 SMNVEV (reference sequence). The CDR3 contains 14 residues. This table comes from immunoSEQ multiplex PCR, and its TCRdb copy is limited to in-frame clones, with some not included. The sample consists of approximately 60,000 clones, less than 85% of them appearing once. This entry is derived from a study of blood T cell repertoires in COVID-19. The sequenced material came from peripheral blood. The V call is TRBV27, the J call TRBJ1-1; D possibly corresponds to TRBD1 (5 bases). This receptor was identified in a man in his 60s with acute or convalescent COVID-19. CDR3 DNA: TGTGCCAGCAACGCTCCGGTGGGGGGCACTGAAGCTTTCTTT. This translates into CASNAPVGGTEAFF.